The rows below give T cell receptor beta chains drawn from one sample of a study of control samples from healthy donors and cancer patients. Assay used: immunoSEQ multiplex PCR; TCRdb lists only in-frame clones, some missing. Of roughly 74,000 clones detected, around 94% appear once; the ten largest clones hold around 5%. The specimen sequenced was blood. The receptors derive from a woman aged 18 to 35 in good health. The CDR3 runs from the conserved cysteine through the conserved F or W. A D gene is named only where the DNA matches it firmly. Not every row has a clone size; where given, it reads once, few, many or a size class.

D gene	V gene	J gene	clone size	CDR3 protein	CDR3 DNA
TRBD2	TRBV3-1/TRBV3-2	TRBJ2-1	NA	CASSRYSGAYNEQFF	TGTGCCAGCAGCCGGTATAGCGGGGCTTACAATGAGCAGTTCTTC
NA	TRBV12-3/TRBV12-4	TRBJ1-2	once	CASSLEGDYGYTF	TGTGCCAGCAGTTTAGAGGGGGACTATGGCTACACCTTC
NA	TRBV25-1	TRBJ2-3	NA	CASNSRVADTQYF	TGTGCCAGCAATTCGAGGGTTGCAGATACGCAGTATTTT
NA	TRBV6-1	TRBJ1-2	NA	CASSEARWRGGLYGYTF	TGTGCCAGCAGTGAAGCGCGGTGGAGGGGGGGCCTATATGGCTACACCTTC
TRBD1	TRBV5-4	TRBJ1-1	once	CASSLGDRGWGNTEAFF	TGTGCCAGCAGCCTGGGGGACAGGGGATGGGGGAACACTGAAGCTTTCTTT
NA	TRBV4-3	TRBJ2-2	once	CASGSFHWGAVF	TGCGCCAGCGGGAGTTTCCACTGGGGAGCTGTTTTT
TRBD1	TRBV5-1	TRBJ1-1	NA	CASSSSRTGGSTEAFF	TGCGCCAGCAGCTCGTCGAGAACAGGGGGGAGCACTGAAGCTTTCTTT
NA	TRBV24-1	TRBJ2-4	NA	CATSDSQPAKNIQYF	TGTGCCACCAGTGATTCGCAGCCGGCCAAAAACATTCAGTACTTC
TRBD2	TRBV5-4	TRBJ2-1	NA	CASSLLPGLGREQFF	TGTGCCAGCAGCCTCCTCCCGGGACTAGGACGTGAGCAGTTCTTC
NA	TRBV5-4	TRBJ2-1	NA	CASSLDPGDNEQFF	TGTGCCAGCAGCTTGGATCCGGGGGACAATGAGCAGTTCTTC
TRBD2	TRBV20-1	TRBJ2-1	NA	CSASIPGGISYNEQFF	TGCAGTGCTAGTATACCGGGGGGGATCTCCTACAATGAGCAGTTCTTC
TRBD2	TRBV3-1/TRBV3-2	TRBJ2-4	NA	CASSRRTSGSLLAKNIQYF	TGTGCCAGCAGCAGGAGGACTAGCGGGAGCCTTTTGGCCAAAAACATTCAGTACTTC
TRBD1	TRBV6-6	TRBJ1-3	NA	CASSSTTPGTGSSGNTIYF	TGTGCCAGCAGCTCAACAACACCCGGGACAGGCAGCTCTGGAAACACCATATATTTT
NA	TRBV28	TRBJ2-4	NA	CASSWTMGNIQYF	TGTGCCAGCAGTTGGACTATGGGAAACATTCAGTACTTC
NA	TRBV5-8	TRBJ2-5	NA	CASSLAGSHQETQYF	TGTGCCAGCAGCTTGGCGGGCAGCCACCAAGAGACCCAGTACTTC
TRBD1	TRBV7-6	TRBJ2-5	once	CASSSVGTGHRETQYF	TGTGCCAGCAGCTCGGTGGGGACAGGCCACCGAGAGACCCAGTACTTC
NA	TRBV5-1	TRBJ2-3	NA	CASSRFSLAADTQYF	TGCGCCAGCAGCCGTTTTTCGCTAGCCGCAGATACGCAGTATTTT
NA	TRBV24-1	TRBJ2-1	NA	CATSDLIGGSYNEQFF	TGTGCCACCAGTGATTTGATTGGAGGATCCTACAATGAGCAGTTCTTC
TRBD1	TRBV28	TRBJ1-1	NA	CASRNRGRTEAFF	TGTGCCAGCAGAAACAGGGGGCGAACTGAAGCTTTCTTT
NA	TRBV6-5	TRBJ1-1	once	CASSYSRRGNTEAFF	TGTGCCAGCAGTTACTCCCGGCGGGGAAACACTGAAGCTTTCTTT
TRBD1	TRBV5-4	TRBJ1-2	NA	CASSFVKSGQGNYGYTF	TGTGCCAGCAGCTTTGTTAAATCGGGACAGGGAAACTATGGCTACACCTTC
NA	TRBV24-1	TRBJ1-2	NA	CATSDFSPEKGYGYTF	TGTGCCACCAGTGATTTCTCTCCCGAAAAGGGGTATGGCTACACCTTC
NA	TRBV2	TRBJ1-1	NA	CASLIGGAFGTEAFF	TGTGCCAGCCTCATCGGGGGGGCTTTCGGCACTGAAGCTTTCTTT
NA	TRBV5-1	TRBJ2-7	NA	CASSLYRNEQYF	TGCGCCAGCAGCTTGTACAGGAACGAGCAGTACTTC
NA	TRBV6-4	TRBJ1-5	NA	CASSELGGAGQPQHF	TGTGCCAGCAGTGAGCTCGGAGGGGCGGGCCAGCCCCAGCATTTT
NA	TRBV3-1/TRBV3-2	TRBJ1-3	NA	CASLGRGGNTIYF	TGTGCCAGCCTGGGGAGGGGTGGAAACACCATATATTTT
NA	TRBV7-6	TRBJ1-3	NA	CASSLVFGRQISGNTIYF	TGTGCCAGCAGCTTAGTCTTCGGTCGACAGATCTCTGGAAACACCATATATTTT
TRBD1	TRBV6-2/TRBV6-3	TRBJ2-3	few	CASSRQGVMDTQYF	TGTGCCAGCAGCCGACAGGGTGTTATGGATACGCAGTATTTT
TRBD1	TRBV7-2	TRBJ2-7	NA	CASSSRQGMTSYEQYF	TGTGCCAGCAGCTCTAGACAGGGGATGACGTCCTACGAGCAGTACTTC
NA	TRBV29-1	TRBJ2-7	NA	CSVERGRGLSYEQYF	TGCAGCGTTGAAAGGGGCAGGGGACTCTCCTACGAGCAGTACTTC
NA	TRBV24-1	TRBJ1-2	once	CATSDSRQGPYGYTF	TGTGCCACCAGTGATTCTAGGCAGGGCCCATATGGCTACACCTTC
TRBD2	TRBV3-1/TRBV3-2	TRBJ2-7	NA	CASSQEIGLREGVYF	TGTGCCAGCAGCCAAGAGATCGGCTTGCGGGAGGGGGTGTACTTC
NA	TRBV21-1	TRBJ1-1	NA	CASSKVSSGYGAFF	TGTGCCAGCAGCAAAGTGTCATCGGGTTATGGGGCTTTCTTT
NA	TRBV28	TRBJ1-5	NA	CASRGSNQPQHF	TGTGCCAGCAGGGGAAGCAATCAGCCCCAGCATTTT
NA	TRBV5-4	TRBJ2-7	NA	CASSLSWAGTGFSYEQYF	TGTGCCAGCAGCTTGTCTTGGGCCGGGACGGGTTTCTCCTACGAGCAGTACTTC
TRBD2	TRBV28	TRBJ2-7	NA	CASRPGTSGSLLHF	TGTGCCAGCAGACCAGGGACTAGCGGGAGCCTCTTGCACTTC
TRBD1	TRBV28	TRBJ1-6	NA	CASSPRQGLAPLHF	TGTGCCAGCAGTCCTAGACAGGGTCTGGCACCCCTCCACTTT
NA	TRBV11-2	TRBJ1-2	once	CASSFGRGRGDYGYTF	TGTGCCAGCAGCTTCGGAAGGGGTCGGGGTGACTATGGCTACACCTTC
NA	TRBV18	TRBJ2-5	NA	CASSPFGLRKENNQETQYF	TGTGCCAGCTCACCGTTTGGCCTAAGAAAGGAAAATAACCAAGAGACCCAGTACTTC
TRBD1	TRBV5-1	TRBJ1-1	NA	CASSLGDRPNTEAFF	TGCGCCAGCAGCTTGGGGGACAGACCGAACACTGAAGCTTTCTTT
NA	TRBV29-1	TRBJ2-7	NA	CSVASGSYEQYF	TGCAGCGTTGCTTCAGGTTCCTACGAGCAGTACTTC
NA	TRBV5-1	TRBJ1-4	NA	CASSPPGGKLFF	TGCGCCAGCAGCCCCCCGGGTGGAAAACTGTTTTTT
TRBD2	TRBV28	TRBJ2-7	NA	CASSPAPGLAQYEQYF	TGTGCCAGCAGTCCGGCACCGGGACTAGCGCAATACGAGCAGTACTTC
NA	TRBV20-1	TRBJ2-1	NA	CSALPFGEQFF	TGCAGTGCCCTACCCTTTGGTGAGCAGTTCTTC
NA	TRBV11-2	TRBJ1-4	NA	CASSRGRGGEKLFF	TGTGCCAGCAGTAGGGGTCGGGGGGGTGAAAAACTGTTTTTT
NA	TRBV6-5	TRBJ1-3	NA	CASSYGQGIGNTIYF	TGTGCCAGCAGTTACGGCCAGGGCATCGGAAACACCATATATTTT
NA	TRBV5-1	TRBJ2-7	NA	CASSWDAGTPPYEQYF	TGCGCCAGCAGCTGGGATGCTGGGACACCTCCCTACGAGCAGTACTTC
NA	TRBV20-1	TRBJ1-6	NA	CSASMSNNSPLHF	TGCAGTGCTAGTATGAGTAATAATTCACCCCTCCACTTT
NA	TRBV4-3	TRBJ2-1	NA	CASSQDTVDYNEQFF	TGCGCCAGCAGCCAAGACACAGTTGACTACAATGAGCAGTTCTTC
NA	TRBV15	TRBJ2-6	NA	CATSLVAGANVLTF	TGTGCCACCAGCCTTGTAGCTGGGGCCAACGTCCTGACTTTC
NA	TRBV29-1	TRBJ2-3	NA	CSVLVSDTQYF	TGCAGCGTTCTCGTCTCGGATACGCAGTATTTT
NA	TRBV15	TRBJ2-1	NA	CATSRDRGNEQFF	TGTGCCACCAGCAGAGATCGGGGGAATGAGCAGTTCTTC
NA	TRBV6-1	TRBJ1-3	NA	CASSEDTRTFSGNTIYF	TGTGCCAGCAGTGAAGATACTAGGACTTTCTCTGGAAACACCATATATTTT
TRBD1	TRBV10-2	TRBJ2-5	NA	CASSDADQGVRETQYF	TGCGCCAGCAGTGACGCCGATCAGGGGGTACGGGAGACCCAGTACTTC
NA	TRBV10-3	TRBJ1-1	NA	CAISERAPGNTEAFF	TGTGCCATCAGTGAGAGGGCCCCCGGGAACACTGAAGCTTTCTTT
TRBD2	TRBV9	TRBJ2-1	NA	CASSVVGGRGYNEQFF	TGTGCCAGCAGCGTAGTCGGCGGGAGGGGGTACAATGAGCAGTTCTTC
TRBD1	TRBV5-1	TRBJ1-3	NA	CASSGTGLGSGNTIYF	TGCGCCAGCAGCGGGACAGGGCTGGGGTCTGGAAACACCATATATTTT